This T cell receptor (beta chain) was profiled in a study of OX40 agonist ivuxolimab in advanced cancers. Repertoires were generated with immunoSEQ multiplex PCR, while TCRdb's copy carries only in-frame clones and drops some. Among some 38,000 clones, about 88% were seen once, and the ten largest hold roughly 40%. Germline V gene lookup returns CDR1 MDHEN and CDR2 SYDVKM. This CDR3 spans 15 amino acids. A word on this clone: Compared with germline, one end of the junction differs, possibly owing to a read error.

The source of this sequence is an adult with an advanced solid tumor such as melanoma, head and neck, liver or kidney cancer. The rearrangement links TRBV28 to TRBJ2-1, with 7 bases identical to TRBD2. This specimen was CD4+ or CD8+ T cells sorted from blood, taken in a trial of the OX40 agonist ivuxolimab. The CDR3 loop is CASSLETSSSNEQFF. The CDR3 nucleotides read TGTGCCAGCAGTTTAGAGACTAGCTCCTCCAATGAGCAGTTCTTC.